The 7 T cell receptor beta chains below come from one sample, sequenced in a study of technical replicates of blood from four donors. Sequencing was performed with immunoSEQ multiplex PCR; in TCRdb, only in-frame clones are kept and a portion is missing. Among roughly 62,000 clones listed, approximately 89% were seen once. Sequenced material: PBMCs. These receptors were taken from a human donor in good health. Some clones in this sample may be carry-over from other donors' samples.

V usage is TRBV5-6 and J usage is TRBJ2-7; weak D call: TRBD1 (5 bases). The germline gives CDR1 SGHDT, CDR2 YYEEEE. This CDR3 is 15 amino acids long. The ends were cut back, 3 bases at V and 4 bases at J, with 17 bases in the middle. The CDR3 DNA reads TGTGCCAGCAGCTCCGGGCCCTCAGGGTATTACGAGCAGTACTTC. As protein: CASSSGPSGYYEQYF.

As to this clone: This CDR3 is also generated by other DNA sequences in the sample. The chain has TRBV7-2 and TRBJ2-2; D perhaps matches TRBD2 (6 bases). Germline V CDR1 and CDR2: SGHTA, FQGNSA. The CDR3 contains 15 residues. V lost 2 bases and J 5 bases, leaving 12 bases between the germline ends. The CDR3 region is CASSLRQGGTGELFF. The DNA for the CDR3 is TGTGCCAGCAGCTTACGGCAGGGAGGAACCGGGGAGCTGTTTTTT.

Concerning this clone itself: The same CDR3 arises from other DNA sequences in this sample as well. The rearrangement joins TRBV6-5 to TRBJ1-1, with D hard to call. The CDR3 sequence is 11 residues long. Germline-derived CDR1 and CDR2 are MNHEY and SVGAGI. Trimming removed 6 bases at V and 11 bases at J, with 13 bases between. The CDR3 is CASSSGREAFF. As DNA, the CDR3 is TGTGCCAGCAGCTCTGGACGGGAGGCTTTCTTT.

CDR3 sequence (DNA): TGTGCCAGCAGCTTCTCGGGACAATGGACAGATACGCAGTATTTT. Protein: CASSFSGQWTDTQYF. This chain joins TRBV7-3 and TRBJ2-3, with D perhaps TRBD1 (6 bases). Germline CDR1 SGHTA, CDR2 FQGTGA. Trimming shortened V by 3 bases and J by 3 bases, and 13 bases separated the two germline ends. The CDR3 extends over 15 amino acids.

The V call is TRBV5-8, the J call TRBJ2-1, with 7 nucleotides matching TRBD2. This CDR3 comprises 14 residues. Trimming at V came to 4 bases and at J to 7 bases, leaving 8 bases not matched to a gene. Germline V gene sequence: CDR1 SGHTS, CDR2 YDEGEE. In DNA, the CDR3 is TGTGCCAGCAGCCTGGACCCCGGGAGGAATGAGCAGTTCTTC. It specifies CASSLDPGRNEQFF. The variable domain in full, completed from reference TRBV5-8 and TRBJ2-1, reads EAGVTQSPTHLIKTRGQQATLRCSPISGHTSVYWYQQALGLGLQFLLWYDEGEERNRGNFPPRFSGRQFPNYSSELNVNALELEDSALYLCASSLDPGRNEQFFGPGTRLTVL.

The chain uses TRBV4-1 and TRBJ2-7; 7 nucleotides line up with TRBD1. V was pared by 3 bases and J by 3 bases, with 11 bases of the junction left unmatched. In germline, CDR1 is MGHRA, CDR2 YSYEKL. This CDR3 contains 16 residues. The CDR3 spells CASSQIIGTDYYEQYF. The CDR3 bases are TGCGCCAGCAGCCAGATCATCGGGACAGACTACTACGAGCAGTACTTC.

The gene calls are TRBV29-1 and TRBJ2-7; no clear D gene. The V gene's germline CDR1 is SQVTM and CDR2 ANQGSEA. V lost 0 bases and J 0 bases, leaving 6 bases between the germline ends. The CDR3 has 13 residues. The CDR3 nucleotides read TGCAGCGTTGAAGATCGGGTCTCCTACGAGCAGTACTTC. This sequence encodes CSVEDRVSYEQYF.